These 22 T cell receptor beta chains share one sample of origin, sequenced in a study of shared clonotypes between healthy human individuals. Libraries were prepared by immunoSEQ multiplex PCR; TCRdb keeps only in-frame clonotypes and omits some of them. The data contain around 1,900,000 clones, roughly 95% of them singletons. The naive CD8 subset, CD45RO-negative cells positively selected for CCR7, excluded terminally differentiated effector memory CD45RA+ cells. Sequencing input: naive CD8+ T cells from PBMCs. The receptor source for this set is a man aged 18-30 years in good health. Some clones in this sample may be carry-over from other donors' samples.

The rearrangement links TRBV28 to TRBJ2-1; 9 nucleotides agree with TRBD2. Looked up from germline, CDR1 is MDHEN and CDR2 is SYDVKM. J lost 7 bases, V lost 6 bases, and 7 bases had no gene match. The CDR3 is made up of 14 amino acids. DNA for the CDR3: TGTGCCAGCAGCGCGGGAGGGCCTGGGAATGAGCAGTTCTTC. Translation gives CASSAGGPGNEQFF.

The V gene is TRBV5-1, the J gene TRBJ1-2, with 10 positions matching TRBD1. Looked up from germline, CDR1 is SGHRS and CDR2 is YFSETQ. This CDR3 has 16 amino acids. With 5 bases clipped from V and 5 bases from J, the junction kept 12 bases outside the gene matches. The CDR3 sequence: CASSRTGTGAGYGYTF. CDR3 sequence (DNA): TGCGCCAGCAGTCGAACCGGGACAGGGGCGGGGTATGGCTACACCTTC. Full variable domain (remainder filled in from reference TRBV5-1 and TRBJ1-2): KAGVTQTPRYLIKTRGQQVTLSCSPISGHRSVSWYQQTPGQGLQFLFEYFSETQRNKGNFPGRFSGRQFSNSRSEMNVSTLELGDSALYLCASSRTGTGAGYGYTFGSGTRLTVV.

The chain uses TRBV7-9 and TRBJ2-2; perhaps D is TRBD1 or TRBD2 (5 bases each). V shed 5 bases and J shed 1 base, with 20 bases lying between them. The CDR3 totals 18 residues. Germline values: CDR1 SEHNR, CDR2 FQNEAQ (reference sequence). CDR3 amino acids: CASSHGAGTAWNTGELFF. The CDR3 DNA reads TGTGCCAGCAGCCACGGGGCGGGCACAGCATGGAACACCGGGGAGCTGTTTTTT.

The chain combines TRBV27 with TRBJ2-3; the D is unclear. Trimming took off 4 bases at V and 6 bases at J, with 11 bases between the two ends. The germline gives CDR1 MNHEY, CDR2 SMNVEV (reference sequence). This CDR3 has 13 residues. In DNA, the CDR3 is TGTGCCAGCAGTTCGGGTAATCGGGATACGCAGTATTTT. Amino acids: CASSSGNRDTQYF.

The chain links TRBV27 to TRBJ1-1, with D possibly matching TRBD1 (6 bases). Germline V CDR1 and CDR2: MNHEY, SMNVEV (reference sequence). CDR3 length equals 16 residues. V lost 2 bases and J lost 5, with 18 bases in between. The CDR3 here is CASSLDGGSISTEAFF. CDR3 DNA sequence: TGTGCCAGCAGTTTAGACGGGGGCTCAATCTCGACTGAAGCTTTCTTT.

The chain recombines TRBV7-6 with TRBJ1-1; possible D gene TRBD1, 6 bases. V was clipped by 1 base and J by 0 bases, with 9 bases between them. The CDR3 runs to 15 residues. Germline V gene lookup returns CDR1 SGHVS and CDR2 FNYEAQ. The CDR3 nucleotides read TGTGCCAGCAGCTTAGAGACAGGATTGAACACTGAAGCTTTCTTT. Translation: CASSLETGLNTEAFF.

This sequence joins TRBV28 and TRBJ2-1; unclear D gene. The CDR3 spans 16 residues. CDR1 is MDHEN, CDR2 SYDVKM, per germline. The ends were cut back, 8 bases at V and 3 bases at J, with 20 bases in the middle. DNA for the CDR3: TGTGCCAGCGCTTTGAATTCCGGACGTTACTACAATGAGCAGTTCTTC. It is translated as CASALNSGRYYNEQFF.

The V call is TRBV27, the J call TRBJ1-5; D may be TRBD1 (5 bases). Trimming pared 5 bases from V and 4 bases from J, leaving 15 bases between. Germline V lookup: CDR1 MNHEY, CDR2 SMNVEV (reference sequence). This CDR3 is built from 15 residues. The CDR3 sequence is CASSRGTPGNQPQHF. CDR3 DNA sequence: TGTGCCAGCAGTCGGGGGACGCCCGGGAATCAGCCCCAGCATTTT.

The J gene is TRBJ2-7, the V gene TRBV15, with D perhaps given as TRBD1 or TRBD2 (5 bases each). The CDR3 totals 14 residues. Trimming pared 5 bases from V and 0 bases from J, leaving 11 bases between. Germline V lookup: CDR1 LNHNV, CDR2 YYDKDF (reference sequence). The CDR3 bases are TGTGCCACCAGCTGGGGACGGATCTCCTACGAGCAGTACTTC. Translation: CATSWGRISYEQYF.

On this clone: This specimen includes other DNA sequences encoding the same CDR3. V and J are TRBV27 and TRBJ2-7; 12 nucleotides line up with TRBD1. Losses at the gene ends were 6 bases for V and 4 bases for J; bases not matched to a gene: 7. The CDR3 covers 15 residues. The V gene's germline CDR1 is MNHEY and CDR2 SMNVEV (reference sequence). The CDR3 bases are TGTGCCAGCAGCACGCCGGGACAGGGGGCTTACGAGCAGTACTTC. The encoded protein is CASSTPGQGAYEQYF.

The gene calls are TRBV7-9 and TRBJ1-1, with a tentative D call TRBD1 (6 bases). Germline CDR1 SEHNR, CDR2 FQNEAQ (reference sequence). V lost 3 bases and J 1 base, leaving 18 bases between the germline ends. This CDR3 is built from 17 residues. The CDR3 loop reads CASSFSPSGTTNTEAFF. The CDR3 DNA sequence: TGTGCCAGCAGCTTTAGCCCTAGCGGGACAACGAACACTGAAGCTTTCTTT.

CDR3 DNA: TGTGCCAGCAGCTTAGGAGGGCTCCTTGGGTACTACGAGCAGTACTTC. Translating it yields CASSLGGLLGYYEQYF. The rearrangement joins TRBV7-9 to TRBJ2-7; D perhaps matches TRBD2 (5 bases). The V end was cut by 1 base, the J end by 3 bases, with 16 bases between. The length of the CDR3 is 16 residues. CDR1 and CDR2 (germline): SEHNR, FQNEAQ (reference sequence). Based on the CDR3 plus reference TRBV7-9 and TRBJ2-7, the full variable domain is DTGVSQNPRHKITKRGQNVTFRCDPISEHNRLYWYRQTLGQGPEFLTYFQNEAQLEKSRLLSDRFSAERPKGSFSTLEIQRTEQGDSAMYLCASSLGGLLGYYEQYFGPGTRLTVT.

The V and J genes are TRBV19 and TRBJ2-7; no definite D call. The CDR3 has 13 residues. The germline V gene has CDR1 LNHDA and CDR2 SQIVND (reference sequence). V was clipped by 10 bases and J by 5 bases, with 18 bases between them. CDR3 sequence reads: CATSAWVLDEQYF. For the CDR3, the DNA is TGTGCCACGTCGGCATGGGTACTCGACGAGCAGTACTTC.

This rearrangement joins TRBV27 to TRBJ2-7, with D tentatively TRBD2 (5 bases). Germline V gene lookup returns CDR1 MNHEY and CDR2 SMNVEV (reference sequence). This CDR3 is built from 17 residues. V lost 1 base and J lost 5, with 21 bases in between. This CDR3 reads CASSLLPVAGVPHEQYF. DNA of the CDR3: TGTGCCAGCAGTTTATTGCCAGTCGCCGGGGTCCCGCACGAGCAGTACTTC.

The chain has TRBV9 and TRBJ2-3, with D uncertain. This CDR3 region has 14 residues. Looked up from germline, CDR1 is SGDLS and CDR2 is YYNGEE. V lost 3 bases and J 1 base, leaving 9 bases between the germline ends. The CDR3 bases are TGTGCCAGCAGCGCCAATAGAGGCACAGATACGCAGTATTTT. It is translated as CASSANRGTDTQYF.

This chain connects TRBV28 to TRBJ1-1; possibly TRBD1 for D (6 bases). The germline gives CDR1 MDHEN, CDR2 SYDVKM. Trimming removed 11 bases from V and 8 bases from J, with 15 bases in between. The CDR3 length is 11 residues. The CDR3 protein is CAVTGGAEAFF. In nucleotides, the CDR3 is TGTGCCGTCACGGGGGGGGCCGAAGCTTTCTTT.

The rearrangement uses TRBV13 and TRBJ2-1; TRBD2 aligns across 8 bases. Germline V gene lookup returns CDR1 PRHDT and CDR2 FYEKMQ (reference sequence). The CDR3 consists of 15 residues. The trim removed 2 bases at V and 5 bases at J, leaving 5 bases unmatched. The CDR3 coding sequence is TGTGCCAGCAGCTTACAACTAGCGGACAACAATGAGCAGTTCTTC. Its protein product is CASSLQLADNNEQFF.

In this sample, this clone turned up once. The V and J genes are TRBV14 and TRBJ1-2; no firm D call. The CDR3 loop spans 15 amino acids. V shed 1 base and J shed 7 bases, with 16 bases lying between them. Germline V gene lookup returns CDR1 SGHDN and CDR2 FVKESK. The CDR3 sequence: CASSQVWPLGTGYTF. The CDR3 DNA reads TGTGCCAGCAGCCAAGTTTGGCCTCTTGGCACTGGCTACACCTTC. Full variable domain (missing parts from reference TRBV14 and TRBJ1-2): EAGVTQFPSHSVIEKGQTVTLRCDPISGHDNLYWYRRVMGKEIKFLLHFVKESKQDESGMPNNRFLAERTGGTYSTLKVQPAELEDSGVYFCASSQVWPLGTGYTFGSGTRLTVV.

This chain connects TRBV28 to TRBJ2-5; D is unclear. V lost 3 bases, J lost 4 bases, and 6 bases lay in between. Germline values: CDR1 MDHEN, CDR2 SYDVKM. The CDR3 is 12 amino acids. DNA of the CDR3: TGTGCCAGCAGTTTTTACGGAGAGACCCAGTACTTC. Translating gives CASSFYGETQYF.

CDR3 in amino acids: CASSLSLAGDTDTQYF. CDR3 bases: TGTGCCAGCAGCTTAAGCCTAGCGGGGGACACAGATACGCAGTATTTT. The chain is built from TRBV7-3 and TRBJ2-3; 10 nucleotides line up with TRBD2. Trimming cost V 1 base and J 2 bases; bases outside gene matches: 3. The CDR3 has 16 amino acids. Germline-derived CDR1 and CDR2 are SGHTA and FQGTGA. Filled out from reference TRBV7-3 and TRBJ2-3, the complete variable domain reads GAGVSQTPSNKVTEKGKYVELRCDPISGHTALYWYRQSLGQGPEFLIYFQGTGAADDSGLPNDRFFAVRPEGSVSTLKIQRTERGDSAVYLCASSLSLAGDTDTQYFGPGTRLTVL.

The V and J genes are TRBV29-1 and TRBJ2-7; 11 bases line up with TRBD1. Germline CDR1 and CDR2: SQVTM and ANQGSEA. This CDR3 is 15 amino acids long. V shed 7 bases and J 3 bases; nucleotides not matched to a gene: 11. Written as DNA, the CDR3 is TGCAGCGGGAAAGTAGGGACAGGGGGAAACTACGAGCAGTACTTC. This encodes CSGKVGTGGNYEQYF.

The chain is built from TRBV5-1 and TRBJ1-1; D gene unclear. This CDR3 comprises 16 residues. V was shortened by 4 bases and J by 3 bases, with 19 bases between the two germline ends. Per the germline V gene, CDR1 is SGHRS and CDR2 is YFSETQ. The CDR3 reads CASSALNLVGDTEAFF. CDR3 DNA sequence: TGCGCCAGCAGCGCCCTGAACTTAGTTGGGGACACTGAAGCTTTCTTT. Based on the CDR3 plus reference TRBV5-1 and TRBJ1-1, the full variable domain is KAGVTQTPRYLIKTRGQQVTLSCSPISGHRSVSWYQQTPGQGLQFLFEYFSETQRNKGNFPGRFSGRQFSNSRSEMNVSTLELGDSALYLCASSALNLVGDTEAFFGQGTRLTVV.